The TCR beta chain under discussion was sequenced for a study of T cell responses to AZD1222 COVID-19 vaccine. Assay used: immunoSEQ multiplex PCR; TCRdb lists only in-frame clones, some missing. There are just under 150,000 clones in the sample; around nine tenths occur only once, and 1.5% to 2% lies in the top ten. The source was peripheral blood, collected 28 days after the second AZD1222 dose. The TCR originated in an adult who received the AZD1222 COVID-19 vaccine.

The CDR3 loop is CASSQVLYAGADQPQHF. CDR3 DNA sequence: TGTGCCAGCAGCCAGGTCTTGTATGCAGGAGCAGATCAGCCCCAGCATTTT. This chain joins TRBV6-2 or TRBV6-3 and TRBJ1-5; D is uncertain. Germline lookup yields CDR1 MNHEY and CDR2 SVGEGT. Trimming left V 6 bases short and J 5 bases short, with 23 bases between. The CDR3 is 17 amino acids.